This T cell receptor (beta chain) derives from a study of blood T cell repertoires in COVID-19. About the research overall: Sites across the United States, Italy and Spain contributed samples from acute and convalescent COVID-19.

V was trimmed by 5 bases and J by 2 bases, leaving 12 bases between them. This CDR3 is built from 13 residues. Germline CDR1 reads SQVTM; CDR2 reads ANQGSEA. This clone was counted a few times. Profiling relied on immunoSEQ multiplex PCR, and the TCRdb table lists in-frame clones only, not all of them. The sample shows 95,000 to 120,000 clones, about 85% of them seen only once. The clonotype originates from a woman aged 60 to 75 with COVID-19, enrolled during active disease. The specimen sequenced was peripheral blood. The J gene is TRBJ1-1, the V gene TRBV29-1; D remains ambiguous. The CDR3 spells CSVRKDTNTEAFF. CDR3 bases: TGCAGCGTTAGAAAAGACACAAACACTGAAGCTTTCTTT.